One and the same sample provided the 25 T cell receptor beta chains below, sequenced in a study of tumor and adjacent non-tumor tissue in lung cancer. This sample's RNA came from whole unsorted tissue. The library came from three nested PCR rounds adapted from ARM-PCR protocols. TCRdb used MiXCR to reprocess the multiplex PCR reads, holding one entry per CDR3 protein. Here the sample spans about 200,000 distinct CDR3 sequences, around 70% being singletons. Source material: lung tumor tissue. Receptors originate from a man aged 60 to 69 with non-small cell lung cancer.

As concerns this clonotype: One end of the junction fails to match germline, which may point to a read error. The chain couples TRBV5-5 to TRBJ2-1; 8 positions agree with TRBD2. Germline CDR1 is SGHKS and CDR2 is YYEKEE (reference sequence). The CDR3 consists of 17 residues. The CDR3 region has the DNA TGTGCCAGCAGCCCCAGGACTAGCCCTCGTGGTGGCAATGAGGAGTTCTTC. This sequence encodes CASSPRTSPRGGNEEFF.

The chain uses TRBV7-9 and TRBJ2-1; 12 bases align to TRBD2. The germline V gene has CDR1 SEHNR and CDR2 FQNEAQ (reference sequence). V dropped 5 bases and J dropped 8; count of bases not matched to a gene: 7. The CDR3 sequence is 15 residues long. CDR3 protein: CASSLRLAGDDEQFF. In DNA form, the CDR3 reads TGTGCCAGCAGCCTCCGACTAGCGGGAGACGATGAGCAGTTCTTC.

V is TRBV14 and J is TRBJ1-2, with unresolved D. This CDR3 is built from 14 residues. Looked up from germline, CDR1 is SGHDN and CDR2 is FVKESK. V was clipped by 0 bases and J by 4 bases, with 9 bases between them. CDR3 loop: CASSQDRTAYGYTF. The CDR3 region has the DNA TGTGCCAGCAGCCAAGATCGTACAGCCTATGGCTACACCTTC. The entire variable domain, with the rest obtained from reference TRBV14 and TRBJ1-2, is as follows: EAGVTQFPSHSVIEKGQTVTLRCDPISGHDNLYWYRRVMGKEIKFLLHFVKESKQDESGMPNNRFLAERTGGTYSTLKVQPAELEDSGVYFCASSQDRTAYGYTFGSGTRLTVV.

For this clonotype: An end of the junction does not agree with germline; a read error may underlie this. This chain joins TRBV7-2 and TRBJ2-3; 9 nucleotides match TRBD2. Germline-derived CDR1 and CDR2 are SGHTA and FQGNSA. This CDR3 comprises 14 residues. Here the CDR3 DNA reads TGTGCCAACAGCCCGGGACTAGCTCGGGATACGCAGTATTTT. Translating gives CANSPGLARDTQYF.

This clonotype came up many times. Its ends do not fully match the called genes, so a read error is possible. This chain uses TRBV11-3 with TRBJ2-5; D is ambiguous. Germline CDR1 is SGHNT and CDR2 is YENEEA. The CDR3 contains 11 residues. The CDR3 region is CASSLDGSPHF. CDR3 sequence (DNA): TGTGCCAGCAGCCTAGATGGCTCCCCTCACTTC.

As concerns this clonotype: An end of the junction does not agree with germline; a read error may underlie this. The chain combines TRBV20-1 with TRBJ1-4; D uncertain. CDR3 length: 15 amino acids. Germline V gives CDR1 DFQATT, CDR2 SNEGSKA (reference sequence). The CDR3 reads CSARHPQALSEKLFF. The CDR3 nucleotides read TGCAGTGCAAGACATCCCCAGGCGTTGAGTGAAAAACTCTTTTTT.

This clonotype showed up just once. The rearrangement uses TRBV6-1 and TRBJ1-1; D is uncertain. The CDR3 runs 15 residues. Trimming left V 5 bases short and J 1 base short, with 14 bases between. Germline-derived CDR1 and CDR2 are MNHNS and SASEGT. DNA for the CDR3: TGTGCCAGCAGTACCCCCATGGTGGGGAACACTGAAGCTTTCTTT. This codes for CASSTPMVGNTEAFF.

In its sample, this clonotype was seen many times. The chain employs TRBV20-1 and TRBJ2-6; D perhaps matches TRBD2 (6 bases). Germline loops: CDR1 DFQATT, CDR2 SNEGSKA (reference sequence). The CDR3 contains 16 residues. Trimming pared 0 bases from V and 2 bases from J, leaving 11 bases between. CDR3: CSARERGLTGANVLTF. The CDR3 nucleotides read TGCAGTGCTAGAGAAAGGGGACTGACTGGGGCCAACGTCCTGACTTTC.

As to this clonotype: A read error may account for a junction end that differs from germline. CDR3 sequence: CTSSLRGLGTGAHNYGYTF. CDR3 in DNA: TGTACCAGCAGTTTAAGGGGCTTGGGTACAGGGGCCCATAATTATGGCTATACCTTC. The rearrangement uses TRBV12-3 or TRBV12-4 and TRBJ1-2; 7 positions match TRBD1. The CDR3 is 19 residues long.

This chain joins TRBV11-3 and TRBJ2-3; 7 positions agree with TRBD1. The CDR3 runs to 15 residues. V dropped 9 bases and J dropped 6; count of bases not matched to a gene: 15. Germline V gene sequence: CDR1 SGHNT, CDR2 YENEEA. In DNA, the CDR3 is TGTGCCAGTGGCCTCGCTCTAGGGGGCGGGGATACGCAGTATTTT. Translated, it gives CASGLALGGGDTQYF.

Note on this clonotype: The junction and the germline gene differ at one end; a read error may be behind it. In DNA, the CDR3 is TGCGCCAGCAGCTTGGCCAGGGGGCTCACCGGGGAGCCGTTTTTT. It is translated as CASSLARGLTGEPFF. This chain links TRBV5-1 with TRBJ2-2; 8 bases are a match to TRBD1. Germline V gene sequence: CDR1 SGHRS, CDR2 YFSETQ. The CDR3 runs 15 residues.

With respect to this clonotype: A junction boundary mismatches the germline segment, possibly from a read error. The V call is TRBV6-5, the J call TRBJ2-2; D might be TRBD1 (6 bases). This CDR3 has 15 residues. Germline V gives CDR1 MNHEY, CDR2 SVGAGI. CDR3 protein: CASNYMAGVVGELFF. The DNA of the CDR3 is TGTGCCAGCAATTACATGGCAGGGGTGGTCGGGGAGCTGTTTTTT.

The chain uses TRBV5-1 and TRBJ1-2, with D maybe TRBD1 (6 bases). This CDR3 is 15 amino acids long. Germline CDR1 is SGHRS and CDR2 is YFSETQ. Deletions cut 0 bases from V and 2 bases from J, with 11 bases between. CDR3 nucleotides: TGCGCCAGCAGCTTGGGGGACATGATCAACTATGGCTACACCTTC. It specifies CASSLGDMINYGYTF.

In the case of this clonotype: This may stem from a read error, because a much larger clone lies one nucleotide away. This chain joins TRBV4-1 and TRBJ1-1; a possible D gene is TRBD1 (5 bases). Germline CDR1 reads MGHRA; CDR2 reads YSYEKL. The CDR3 has 15 residues. The DNA of the CDR3 is TGCGCCAACAGCCAAGAAAGGACAATGAACACTGAAGCTTTCTTT. Translation: CANSQERTMNTEAFF.

With regard to this clonotype: Just one base apart from a much larger clone, this may be a read error. The chain recombines TRBV5-1 with TRBJ2-5; D uncertain. The length of the CDR3 is 14 residues. Germline assignment: CDR1 SGHRS and CDR2 YFSETQ. The CDR3 loop reads CASGLVPDVETQYF. DNA of the CDR3: TGCGCCAGCGGCTTGGTGCCAGATGTGGAGACCCAGTACTTC. The full variable domain, with the rest looked up from reference TRBV5-1 and TRBJ2-5, is KAGVTQTPRYLIKTRGQQVTLSCSPISGHRSVSWYQQTPGQGLQFLFEYFSETQRNKGNFPGRFSGRQFSNSRSEMNVSTLELGDSALYLCASGLVPDVETQYFGPGTRLLVL.

This clonotype was observed a few times. The chain links TRBV5-6 to TRBJ2-3; D not resolved. Trimming removed 2 bases at V and 2 bases at J, with 12 bases between. The length of the CDR3 is 15 residues. From germline, CDR1 is SGHDT and CDR2 YYEEEE. The CDR3 bases are TGTGCCAGCAGCTTTGCGACGAGATTCACAGATACGCAGTATTTT. Amino acid sequence: CASSFATRFTDTQYF.

This clonotype was counted ten times or more. The CDR3 spells CASSTYTDTQYF. The CDR3 nucleotides read TGTGCCAGCAGCACCTACACAGATACGCAGTATTTT. The rearrangement uses TRBV11-2 and TRBJ2-3; D gene unclear. Looked up from germline, CDR1 is SGHAT and CDR2 is FQNNGV. The CDR3 spans 12 residues. The V gene lost 5 bases and the J gene lost 2 bases, with 5 bases spanning the gap.

This clonotype was counted only a few times. A much bigger clone sits one base away, suggesting this may be a read error. The rearrangement links TRBV4-3 to TRBJ1-4; D is uncertain. V was cut by 4 bases and J by 3 bases, with 12 bases left in between. CDR1 and CDR2 (germline): LGHNA, YSLEER. This CDR3 is built from 15 residues. CDR3 in DNA: TGCGCCAGCAGCCTCGACTGCAGGTCTAATGAAAAACTGTTTTTT. This gives the protein CASSLDCRSNEKLFF.

A remark on this clonotype: Mismatch with germline at one junction end may stem from a read error. V usage is TRBV5-4 and J usage is TRBJ1-4; D is uncertain. CDR3 length: 18 residues. The germline V gene has CDR1 SGHNT and CDR2 YYREEE (reference sequence). Here the CDR3 reads CVSSLGGALSATNEKPFF. The CDR3 nucleotides read TGTGTCAGCAGCTTGGGAGGAGCACTTTCCGCAACTAATGAAAAACCGTTTTTT.

J is TRBJ2-7 and V is TRBV11-2; D is possibly TRBD2 (6 bases). Between the trimmed V and J ends, which lost 9 bases and 4 bases, there was a span of 16 bases. From germline, CDR1 is SGHAT and CDR2 FQNNGV. The CDR3 loop spans 13 amino acids. CDR3 sequence reads: CARSRSGPYEQYF. The CDR3 DNA sequence: TGTGCCAGAAGTCGTAGCGGACCTTACGAGCAGTACTTC.

Comment on this clonotype: A clone one base away is much larger, so this may be a read error. V is TRBV29-1 and J is TRBJ1-2, with no clear D. Germline loops: CDR1 SQVTM, CDR2 ANQGSEA. V gave up 2 bases and J gave up 4 bases, with 20 bases separating them. CDR3 length equals 16 residues. The CDR3 reads CSVERGSNTRGYGYTF. The CDR3 nucleotides read TGCAGCGTTGAACGCGGATCGAATACAAGAGGCTATGGCTACACCTTC.

This clonotype was seen more than once but under ten times. V and J are TRBV6-5 and TRBJ2-7; weak D call: TRBD1 (6 bases). The CDR3 loop spans 16 amino acids. Trimming took 2 bases from V and 0 from J, leaving 14 bases between them. Germline CDR1 reads MNHEY; CDR2 reads SVGAGI. The CDR3 region is CASSYTPTGASYEQYF. CDR3 DNA sequence: TGTGCCAGCAGTTACACTCCGACAGGTGCCTCCTACGAGCAGTACTTC.

This rearrangement joins TRBV11-3 to TRBJ2-5; 13 bases are a match to TRBD2. Trimming removed 5 bases from V and 5 bases from J; junction bases left unmatched: 14. The CDR3 extends over 18 amino acids. Germline V gene sequence: CDR1 SGHNT, CDR2 YENEEA. CDR3 residues: CASSPIPGTSGILETQYF. The CDR3 DNA is TGTGCCAGCAGCCCGATTCCAGGGACTAGCGGGATTCTGGAGACCCAGTACTTC.

This clonotype was seen at least ten times. The chain uses TRBV4-3 and TRBJ1-3; D gene unclear. Germline V gene sequence: CDR1 LGHNA, CDR2 YSLEER. V lost 5 bases to trimming and J lost 0 bases, with 14 bases between them. CDR3 length equals 16 residues. CDR3 DNA: TGCGCCAGCAGCGACCGGACGCGTGGCTCTGGAAACACCATATATTTT. This sequence encodes CASSDRTRGSGNTIYF.

This clonotype was found once. A junction boundary mismatches the germline segment, possibly from a read error. The chain joins TRBV12-3 or TRBV12-4 to TRBJ1-6; possibly TRBD1 for D (6 bases). The CDR3 runs to 16 residues. The CDR3 loop reads CASSPGGQLYNSPLRF. CDR3 in DNA: TGTGCCAGCAGTCCTGGGGGCCAGTTATATAATTCACCCCTCCGCTTT.